This T cell receptor (beta chain) was obtained from a study of blood T cell repertoires in COVID-19. Study at large: Symptom resolution, clearance, or two negative PCRs marked the recovered donors of Cohort 3. The study drew acute and convalescent COVID-19 samples from the United States, Italy and Spain.

Only in-frame clones appear in the TCRdb table, and some are missing; sequencing was by immunoSEQ multiplex PCR. The table includes some 180,000 clones, more than 85% detected once. The CDR3 has 15 amino acids. Germline CDR1 is SGHKS and CDR2 is YYEKEE (reference sequence). J lost 3 bases, V lost 4 bases, and 9 bases had no gene match. Grouping used clinical history reported by participants in a survey and questionnaire. This clonotype was sampled from a middle-aged woman in a cohort exposed to, infected with or recovered from COVID-19 (not recorded which). The chain has TRBV5-5 and TRBJ2-7; 8 bases match TRBD1. Sequencing was done on a sample of PBMCs or T cells enriched from blood (not recorded which). The CDR3 bases are TGTGCCAGCAGCCCGGAGGGAGGACAGGGCTACGAGCAGTACTTC. Protein product: CASSPEGGQGYEQYF.